The clone carrying this T cell receptor (beta chain) was counted once. Its antigen is still unknown. Unique molecular identifiers were present on the cDNA, which also gained a universal primer site by template switching. TCRdb re-derived calls from the 5' RACE reads in MiXCR, one entry per CDR3 protein. The data hold 1.5 million to 2 million distinct CDR3 sequences, with less than 40% observed a single time. These data belong to a study of identical twins. There were only healthy Caucasians among the donors. The CDR3 has 17 residues. Germline assignment: CDR1 SGHRS and CDR2 YFSETQ. The V segment lost 4 bases and the J segment 1 base; nucleotides outside the gene matches: 10. General study results and limits: In cord blood, abundant beta clonotypes had fewer insertions; memory showed no trend. There was more out-of-frame TCR alpha sharing in monozygotic twins than models estimated.

What was sequenced was cord blood. The rearrangement joins TRBV5-1 to TRBJ2-2, with 7 bases fitting TRBD2. The source of this sequence is a newborn girl in good health. CDR3 residues: CASSPPGAGLNTGELFF. CDR3 bases: TGCGCCAGCAGCCCACCAGGAGCGGGGCTGAACACCGGGGAGCTGTTTTTT.